The 11 T cell receptor beta chains below were found in one sample sequenced in a study of blood T cell repertoires in COVID-19. TCRdb keeps only in-frame clones here, not all; method: immunoSEQ multiplex PCR. This sample has 200,000 to 250,000 clones, with 80% to 85% found just once. Sequenced input: peripheral blood. The receptors originated from a woman aged 55-70 years with acute or convalescent COVID-19.

The chain joins TRBV3-1 (or the pseudogene TRBV3-2) to TRBJ2-1; D might be TRBD2 (5 bases). The CDR3 has 16 amino acids. Germline loops: CDR1 LGHDT, CDR2 YNNKEL (reference sequence). Trimming removed 0 bases at V and 2 bases at J, with 11 bases between. The CDR3 here is CASSQDARVAYNEQFF. The CDR3, as DNA: TGTGCCAGCAGCCAAGATGCGAGGGTAGCCTACAATGAGCAGTTCTTC.

The chain is built from TRBV28 and TRBJ1-1, with a weak D call TRBD1 (5 bases). Trimming stripped 5 bases from V and 6 bases from J, with 16 bases between. The CDR3 runs 14 residues. Per the germline V gene, CDR1 is MDHEN and CDR2 is SYDVKM. Here the CDR3 DNA reads TGTGCCAGCAGTCCTGGCATCCCGGGGGCTGAAGCTTTCTTT. It yields the protein CASSPGIPGAEAFF.

DNA of the CDR3: TGCGCCAGCAGCTTGGCTGGGGCTAGCACAGATACGCAGTATTTT. Translated, it gives CASSLAGASTDTQYF. This chain uses TRBV5-1 with TRBJ2-3, with a weak D call TRBD1 (5 bases). The CDR3 loop spans 15 amino acids. V dropped 0 bases and J dropped 0 bases, with 8 bases sitting between them. Germline V gene data show CDR1 as SGHRS and CDR2 as YFSETQ.

The chain employs TRBV28 and TRBJ1-4; TRBD1 agrees at 10 bases. J lost 8 bases, V lost 7 bases, and 7 bases had no gene match. Germline V gene lookup returns CDR1 MDHEN and CDR2 SYDVKM. The CDR3 extends over 14 amino acids. CDR3 DNA sequence: TGTGCCAGCACCCCCCCGGGACAGGGGGAAAAACTGTTTTTT. It translates to CASTPPGQGEKLFF.

This sequence joins TRBV7-2 and TRBJ1-3, with a weak D call TRBD1 (5 bases). Germline CDR1 and CDR2: SGHTA and FQGNSA. The CDR3 covers 15 residues. V gave up 3 bases and J gave up 0 bases, with 9 bases separating them. The CDR3 is CASSFPGVSGNTIYF. The CDR3 DNA reads as TGTGCCAGCAGCTTTCCGGGGGTCTCTGGAAACACCATATATTTT.

The rearrangement uses TRBV7-2 and TRBJ2-1; D might be TRBD1 (6 bases). Germline V gene data show CDR1 as SGHTA and CDR2 as FQGNSA. V lost 5 bases and J lost 0, with 11 bases in between. The CDR3 consists of 15 residues. The CDR3 DNA follows: TGTGCCAGCAGCCGTACAGGGAGCTCCTACAATGAGCAGTTCTTC. Translation gives CASSRTGSSYNEQFF.

The chain recombines TRBV4-1 with TRBJ2-3, with TRBD1 matching 8 bases. The CDR3 is 16 residues long. With 4 bases clipped from V and 3 bases from J, the junction kept 9 bases outside the gene matches. Germline CDR1 is MGHRA and CDR2 is YSYEKL. CDR3 nucleotides: TGCGCCAGCAGCCCCAGGGGGCGAGGTAGGACAGATACGCAGTATTTT. This translates into CASSPRGRGRTDTQYF.

This rearrangement joins TRBV28 to TRBJ1-5; D possibly corresponds to TRBD1 (6 bases). Germline-derived CDR1 and CDR2 are MDHEN and SYDVKM. This CDR3 has 15 residues. The V end lost 3 bases, the J end lost 0 bases, and 9 bases lay between the germline ends. DNA for the CDR3: TGTGCCAGCAGTTTGTTGGGGGCTAGCAATCAGCCCCAGCATTTT. It specifies CASSLLGASNQPQHF. The whole variable domain, filled in from reference TRBV28 and TRBJ1-5, reads DVKVTQSSRYLVKRTGEKVFLECVQDMDHENMFWYRQDPGLGLRLIYFSYDVKMKEKGDIPEGYSVSREKKERFSLILESASTNQTSMYLCASSLLGASNQPQHFGDGTRLSIL.

The V and J genes are TRBV4-2 and TRBJ1-2; D is perhaps TRBD1 (5 bases). The CDR3 extends over 16 amino acids. The V end lost 1 base, the J end lost 3 bases, and 15 bases lay between the germline ends. The germline V gene encodes CDR1 LGHNA and CDR2 YNFKEQ. The chain's CDR3 is CASSQVGQWEDYGYTF. The DNA of the CDR3 is TGTGCCAGCAGCCAAGTGGGGCAGTGGGAGGACTATGGCTACACCTTC.

V usage is TRBV7-9 and J usage is TRBJ1-1; 12 nucleotides match TRBD1. Looked up from germline, CDR1 is SEHNR and CDR2 is FQNEAQ (reference sequence). V dropped 1 base and J dropped 3; count of bases not matched to a gene: 0. This CDR3 is built from 15 residues. As DNA, the CDR3 is TGTGCCAGCAGCTTAGGGGACAGGGGGCACACTGAAGCTTTCTTT. Translating gives CASSLGDRGHTEAFF.

The rearrangement uses TRBV6-5 and TRBJ1-1; possibly TRBD1 for D (6 bases). Between the trimmed V and J ends, which lost 5 bases and 6 bases, there was a span of 13 bases. This CDR3 has 13 amino acids. CDR1 is MNHEY and CDR2 is SVGAGI in the germline V gene. CDR3 region: CASSTVTGSEAFF. The DNA of the CDR3 is TGTGCCAGCAGTACCGTCACAGGGTCTGAAGCTTTCTTT.